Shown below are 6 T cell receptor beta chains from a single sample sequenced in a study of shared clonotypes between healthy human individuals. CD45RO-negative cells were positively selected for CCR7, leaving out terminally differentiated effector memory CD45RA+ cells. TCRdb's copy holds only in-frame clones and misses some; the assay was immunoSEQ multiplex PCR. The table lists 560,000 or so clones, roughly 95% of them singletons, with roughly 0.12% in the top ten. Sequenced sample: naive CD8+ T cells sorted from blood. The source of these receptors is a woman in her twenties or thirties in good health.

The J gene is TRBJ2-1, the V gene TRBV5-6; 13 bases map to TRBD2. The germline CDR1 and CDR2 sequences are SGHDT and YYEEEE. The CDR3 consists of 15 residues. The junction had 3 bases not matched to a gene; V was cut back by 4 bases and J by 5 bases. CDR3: CASSPGLAGDNEQFF. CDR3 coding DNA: TGTGCCAGCAGCCCCGGACTAGCGGGAGACAATGAGCAGTTCTTC.

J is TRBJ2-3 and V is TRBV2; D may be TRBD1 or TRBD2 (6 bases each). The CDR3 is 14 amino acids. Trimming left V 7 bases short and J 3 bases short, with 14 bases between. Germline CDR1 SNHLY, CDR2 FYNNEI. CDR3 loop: CASTEGDNTDTQYF. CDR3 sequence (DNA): TGTGCCAGCACGGAGGGGGACAATACAGATACGCAGTATTTT. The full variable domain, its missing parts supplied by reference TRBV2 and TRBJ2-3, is EPEVTQTPSHQVTQMGQEVILRCVPISNHLYFYWYRQILGQKVEFLVSFYNNEISEKSEIFDDQFSVERPDGSNFTLKIRSTKLEDSAMYFCASTEGDNTDTQYFGPGTRLTVL.

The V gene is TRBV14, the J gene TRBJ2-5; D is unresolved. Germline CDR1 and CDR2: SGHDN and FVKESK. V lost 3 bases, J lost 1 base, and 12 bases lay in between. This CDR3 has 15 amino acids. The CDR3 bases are TGTGCCAGCAGCCATGTCCTTCACCCCCAAGAGACCCAGTACTTC. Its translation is CASSHVLHPQETQYF.

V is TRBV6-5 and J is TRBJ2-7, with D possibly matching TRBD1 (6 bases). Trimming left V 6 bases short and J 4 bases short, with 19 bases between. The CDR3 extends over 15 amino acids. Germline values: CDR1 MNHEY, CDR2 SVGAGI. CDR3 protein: CASSALPGHLYEQYF. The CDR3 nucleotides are TGTGCCAGCAGCGCCCTCCCGGGACACTTATACGAGCAGTACTTC.

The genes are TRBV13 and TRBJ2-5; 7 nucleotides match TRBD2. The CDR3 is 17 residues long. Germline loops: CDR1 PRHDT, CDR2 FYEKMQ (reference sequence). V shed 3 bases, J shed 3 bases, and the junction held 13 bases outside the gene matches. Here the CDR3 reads CASSFQGLGGLEETQYF. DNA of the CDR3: TGTGCCAGCAGCTTCCAAGGACTAGGAGGGTTGGAAGAGACCCAGTACTTC.

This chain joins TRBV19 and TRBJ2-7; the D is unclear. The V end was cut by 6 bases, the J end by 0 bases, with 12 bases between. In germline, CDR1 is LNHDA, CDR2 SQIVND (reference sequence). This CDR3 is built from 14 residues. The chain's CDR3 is CASSEDQNSYEQYF. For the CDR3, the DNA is TGTGCCAGTAGCGAGGACCAGAACTCCTACGAGCAGTACTTC.